A single sample gave rise to the 30 T cell receptor beta chains below, sequenced in a study of identical twins. TCRdb reprocessed the 5' RACE reads with MiXCR, giving one entry per CDR3 protein. The sample carries 550,000 to 800,000 distinct CDR3 sequences, just over 7% recorded once. These same data were also listed under a study on yellow fever vaccine responses in identical twins.

The sample consisted of PBMCs. The receptors originated from a woman aged 18-29 years in good health.

The CDR3: CASTGQGTSADTQYF. The CDR3 DNA reads as TGTGCCAGCACCGGACAGGGAACGAGCGCAGATACGCAGTATTTT. The chain employs TRBV2 and TRBJ2-3, with 8 nucleotides matching TRBD1. Germline CDR1 SNHLY, CDR2 FYNNEI. Unmatched junction bases numbered 10, after V lost 7 bases and J lost 4 bases. CDR3 length: 15 amino acids. Combining the CDR3 with reference TRBV2 and TRBJ2-3 gives the whole variable domain EPEVTQTPSHQVTQMGQEVILRCVPISNHLYFYWYRQILGQKVEFLVSFYNNEISEKSEIFDDQFSVERPDGSNFTLKIRSTKLEDSAMYFCASTGQGTSADTQYFGPGTRLTVL.

In this sample, this clonotype turned up many times. V usage is TRBV4-1 and J usage is TRBJ1-5, with 7 bases lining up with TRBD1. The germline V gene has CDR1 MGHRA and CDR2 YSYEKL. The trim removed 1 base at V and 6 bases at J, leaving 6 bases unmatched. The CDR3 has 15 residues. The CDR3 is CASSQAQQGTQPQHF. Here the CDR3 DNA reads TGCGCCAGCAGCCAAGCTCAACAGGGGACTCAGCCCCAGCATTTT.

In its sample, this clonotype was seen a few times. The genes are TRBV14 and TRBJ1-4; a possible D gene is TRBD1 (6 bases). This CDR3 is 14 amino acids long. CDR1 is SGHDN and CDR2 is FVKESK in the germline V gene. Trimming cost V 8 bases and J 6 bases, with 16 bases left between them. DNA of the CDR3: TGTGCCAGCTCCAAGGGACAAGGGGATGAAAAACTGTTTTTT. Protein product: CASSKGQGDEKLFF.

This clonotype was recorded many times. The chain joins TRBV12-3 or TRBV12-4 to TRBJ1-6; 8 bases agree with TRBD1. J gave up 10 bases and V 5 bases, and 7 bases lay outside the gene matches. This CDR3 is 14 amino acids long. The CDR3 protein is CASSQDRVRSPLHF. The CDR3 DNA reads as TGTGCCAGCAGTCAGGACAGGGTGCGATCACCCCTCCACTTT.

The sample holds many counts of this clonotype. This chain uses TRBV28 with TRBJ2-7; D gene ambiguous. CDR3 size: 14 residues. Germline loops: CDR1 MDHEN, CDR2 SYDVKM. Trimming removed 5 bases at V and 0 bases at J, with 11 bases between. The CDR3 reads CASSSAGASYEQYF. The CDR3 DNA reads as TGTGCCAGCAGTAGCGCTGGAGCCTCCTACGAGCAGTACTTC.

The J gene is TRBJ2-1, the V gene TRBV2; 12 nucleotides agree with TRBD2. This CDR3 contains 15 residues. Trimming cost V 4 bases and J 7 bases; bases outside gene matches: 5. Germline V gene sequence: CDR1 SNHLY, CDR2 FYNNEI. The CDR3 coding sequence is TGTGCCAGCAGTGCTAGCGGGAGGGCCTGGAATGAGCAGTTCTTC. The encoded protein is CASSASGRAWNEQFF.

This clonotype appeared many times. The V call is TRBV6-5, the J call TRBJ1-5; 9 nucleotides match TRBD1. The ends lost 0 bases at V and 6 bases at J; junction bases unmatched: 9. Per germline, CDR1 MNHEY and CDR2 SVGAGI. The CDR3 has 17 amino acids. CDR3 coding DNA: TGTGCCAGCAGTTACTCCGGGACAGGGACAAAAAGTCAGCCCCAGCATTTT. As protein: CASSYSGTGTKSQPQHF.

The chain has TRBV29-1 and TRBJ2-4; 8 positions agree with TRBD1. V shed 3 bases and J 6 bases; nucleotides not matched to a gene: 7. Per the germline V gene, CDR1 is SQVTM and CDR2 is ANQGSEA. This CDR3 region has 14 residues. CDR3 nucleotide sequence: TGCAGCGTTGAGGCGGACAGGGTCCGAAACATTCAGTACTTC. It translates to CSVEADRVRNIQYF.

The table lists this clonotype with a few counts. The V and J genes are TRBV2 and TRBJ2-7, with unresolved D. The length of the CDR3 is 12 residues. The germline V gene has CDR1 SNHLY and CDR2 FYNNEI. The V end was cut by 3 bases, the J end by 2 bases, with 5 bases between. The CDR3 protein is CASSEGTYEQYV. CDR3 sequence (DNA): TGTGCCAGCAGTGAGGGCACCTACGAGCAGTACGTC.

This clonotype has only a few counts. The chain combines TRBV12-3 or TRBV12-4 with TRBJ2-2; 10 bases line up with TRBD1. The V gene end was trimmed by 5 bases and the J gene end by 6 bases; junction bases not matched to a gene: 9. This CDR3 is built from 16 residues. CDR3 protein: CASSPRGQGLAGELFF. The CDR3 DNA sequence: TGTGCCAGCAGTCCCCGGGGACAGGGGTTGGCCGGGGAGCTGTTTTTT.

This clonotype showed up many times. The chain links TRBV2 to TRBJ2-2; D not resolved. The CDR3 consists of 13 residues. The germline V and J ends were trimmed by 5 bases and 4 bases, with 8 bases remaining between them. Germline CDR1 SNHLY, CDR2 FYNNEI. The CDR3 region is CASSRSSTGELFF. The CDR3 DNA reads as TGTGCCAGCAGTAGATCTAGCACCGGGGAGCTGTTTTTT.

The V call is TRBV28, the J call TRBJ2-7; TRBD2 agrees at 10 bases. Germline loops: CDR1 MDHEN, CDR2 SYDVKM. CDR3 size: 14 residues. V trimming: 5 bases; J trimming: 6 bases; junction bases outside the gene matches: 7. DNA for the CDR3: TGTGCCAGCAGTCACCCGGGACTAGCGATCGAGCAGTACTTC. Translation: CASSHPGLAIEQYF.

The chain has TRBV12-3 or TRBV12-4 and TRBJ2-1, with 8 bases lining up with TRBD2. Germline trimming cut 6 bases from V and 3 bases from J; bases unmatched to any gene: 10. The CDR3 covers 16 residues. For the CDR3, the DNA is TGTGCCAGCAGCCCCCATAGCGGGAAGGGCTACAATGAGCAGTTCTTC. Amino acid sequence: CASSPHSGKGYNEQFF.

The chain uses TRBV7-2 and TRBJ2-1; TRBD2 matches 11 bases. The length of the CDR3 is 15 residues. The V and J ends lost 4 bases and 6 bases, in that order; junction bases with no gene match: 5. Germline lookup yields CDR1 SGHTA and CDR2 FQGNSA. CDR3: CASSSQGLAANEQFF. The CDR3, as DNA: TGTGCCAGCAGCTCACAGGGACTAGCGGCCAATGAGCAGTTCTTC.

This clonotype was detected ten times or more. The genes are TRBV29-1 and TRBJ2-5; no definite D call. Germline V CDR1 and CDR2: SQVTM, ANQGSEA. The CDR3 has 12 residues. Trimming took 3 bases from V and 0 from J, leaving 5 bases between them. CDR3 region: CSVEGYQETQYF. DNA of the CDR3: TGCAGCGTTGAGGGGTACCAAGAGACCCAGTACTTC.

The rearrangement links TRBV19 to TRBJ2-1; possible D gene TRBD2, 6 bases. This CDR3 has 13 amino acids. Germline V gene lookup returns CDR1 LNHDA and CDR2 SQIVND (reference sequence). Between the trimmed V and J ends, which lost 4 bases and 10 bases, there was a span of 14 bases. The CDR3 is CASSTRSSGEQFF. In nucleotides, the CDR3 is TGTGCCAGTAGTACCAGGAGTAGCGGAGAGCAGTTCTTC.

V is TRBV25-1 and J is TRBJ2-1, with 11 bases fitting TRBD2. CDR1 is MGHDK and CDR2 is SYGVNS in the germline V gene. The CDR3 is 23 amino acids. Trimming cost V 5 bases and J 1 base; bases outside gene matches: 25. The CDR3 nucleotides read TGTGCCAGCAGTTTGGGGTGGGGCCGAGACCTTAGCGGGGGGGCCCAATCCTACAATGAGCAGTTCTTC. Translated: CASSLGWGRDLSGGAQSYNEQFF.

The rearrangement links TRBV6-1 to TRBJ2-7, with D possibly being TRBD2 (7 bases). The CDR3 has 15 amino acids. V shed 2 bases and J shed 2 bases, with 13 bases lying between them. Germline CDR1 is MNHNS and CDR2 is SASEGT. CDR3: CASSEIGGATYEQYV. The CDR3 bases are TGTGCCAGCAGTGAAATTGGGGGGGCGACCTACGAGCAGTACGTC.

The chain joins TRBV14 to TRBJ2-7; tentatively, D is TRBD2 (6 bases). CDR3 size: 15 residues. Germline assignment: CDR1 SGHDN and CDR2 FVKESK. Trimming pared 4 bases from V and 0 bases from J, leaving 13 bases between. This chain's CDR3 is CASSPRLGSSYEQYF. The CDR3 nucleotides are TGTGCCAGCAGCCCTAGACTAGGGAGCTCCTACGAGCAGTACTTC.

The gene calls are TRBV19 and TRBJ1-1, with D unclear. V was cut by 9 bases and J by 1 base, with 9 bases left in between. The germline V gene encodes CDR1 LNHDA and CDR2 SQIVND (reference sequence). The CDR3 extends over 12 amino acids. CDR3 in amino acids: CASEGPNTEAFF. As DNA, the CDR3 is TGTGCCAGCGAAGGGCCGAACACTGAAGCTTTCTTT. Complete variable domain (other parts from reference TRBV19 and TRBJ1-1): DGGITQSPKYLFRKEGQNVTLSCEQNLNHDAMYWYRQDPGQGLRLIYYSQIVNDFQKGDIAEGYSVSREKKESFPLTVTSAQKNPTAFYLCASEGPNTEAFFGQGTRLTVV.

This clonotype has ten or more counts. This chain links TRBV28 with TRBJ2-1, with 8 bases lining up with TRBD2. Germline trimming cut 6 bases from V and 3 bases from J; bases unmatched to any gene: 13. The CDR3 spans 17 residues. Germline CDR1 MDHEN, CDR2 SYDVKM. The CDR3 region has the DNA TGTGCCAGCAGACCTATCGGGGGGGCCAACGTCTACAATGAGCAGTTCTTC. This translates into CASRPIGGANVYNEQFF.

Comments on this clonotype: Being one base from a much bigger clone, this may be a read error. This chain connects TRBV7-6 to TRBJ2-7; 8 nucleotides line up with TRBD1. CDR1 SGHVS and CDR2 FNYEAQ come from the germline V gene. The CDR3 length is 15 residues. In nucleotides, the CDR3 is TGTGCCAGCAGCTTAGACCGGGACAGGTTCTACGAGCGGTACTTC. It specifies CASSLDRDRFYERYF.

Only a few counts were recorded for this clonotype. CDR3 DNA sequence: TGTGCCAGCAGCTTAGTGACAGGGGATAAGCCCCAGCATTTT. This sequence encodes CASSLVTGDKPQHF. The gene calls are TRBV7-8 and TRBJ1-5; the match to TRBD1 covers 8 bases. This CDR3 is 14 amino acids long. With 1 base clipped from V and 8 bases from J, the junction kept 4 bases outside the gene matches. The germline V gene has CDR1 SGHVS and CDR2 FQNEAQ. The complete variable domain, with remaining parts taken from reference TRBV7-8 and TRBJ1-5, reads GAGVSQSPRYKVAKRGQDVALRCDPISGHVSLFWYQQALGQGPEFLTYFQNEAQLDKSGLPSDRFFAERPEGSVSTLKIQRTQQEDSAVYLCASSLVTGDKPQHFGDGTRLSIL.

The V and J genes are TRBV7-9 and TRBJ2-5; TRBD1 might be the D (5 bases). Germline V gene lookup returns CDR1 SEHNR and CDR2 FQNEAQ (reference sequence). The CDR3 length is 16 residues. V gave up 1 base and J gave up 2 bases, with 14 bases separating them. CDR3 region: CASSLVFRDRQETQYF. The DNA of the CDR3 is TGTGCCAGCAGCTTAGTGTTCCGTGACAGACAAGAGACCCAGTACTTC.

This clonotype came up a few times. This rearrangement joins TRBV6-5 to TRBJ1-3; D remains unclear. V was pared by 4 bases and J by 5 bases, with 12 bases between. Germline V lookup: CDR1 MNHEY, CDR2 SVGAGI. The CDR3 loop spans 14 amino acids. CDR3 in amino acids: CASSSPTSRNTIYF. The CDR3 nucleotides are TGTGCCAGCAGTTCCCCCACGAGCCGAAACACCATATATTTT.

The rearrangement joins TRBV20-1 to TRBJ2-7; D gene unclear. Germline V CDR1 and CDR2: DFQATT, SNEGSKA (reference sequence). The CDR3 consists of 13 residues. The V and J ends lost 0 bases and 3 bases respectively, with 9 bases between them. Here the CDR3 DNA reads TGCAGTGCTAGAGAGGATCGGGTCTACGAGCAGTACTTC. Encoded protein: CSAREDRVYEQYF.

The table lists this clonotype with many counts. This sequence joins TRBV9 and TRBJ2-2; no firm D call. V was shortened by 0 bases and J by 3 bases, with 6 bases between the two germline ends. The length of the CDR3 is 14 residues. Looked up from germline, CDR1 is SGDLS and CDR2 is YYNGEE. CDR3 coding DNA: TGTGCCAGCAGCGTAGCTACCTACACCGGGGAGCTGTTTTTT. Its translation: CASSVATYTGELFF.

V usage is TRBV7-9 and J usage is TRBJ1-1; 7 bases map to TRBD1. In germline, CDR1 is SEHNR, CDR2 FQNEAQ (reference sequence). J gave up 7 bases and V 3 bases, and 5 bases lay outside the gene matches. CDR3 length: 13 residues. CDR3 region: CASSFEGAVEAFF. In DNA form, the CDR3 reads TGTGCCAGCAGCTTTGAGGGGGCCGTTGAAGCTTTCTTT.

This clonotype came up many times. V is TRBV5-5 and J is TRBJ1-3; no definite D call. Trimming stripped 0 bases from V and 0 bases from J, with 7 bases between. The CDR3 extends over 15 amino acids. CDR1 and CDR2 (germline): SGHKS, YYEKEE (reference sequence). CDR3 nucleotides: TGTGCCAGCAGCTTGGGGACGTTCTCTGGAAACACCATATATTTT. Amino acid sequence: CASSLGTFSGNTIYF.

The rearrangement uses TRBV12-3 or TRBV12-4 and TRBJ2-7, with 12 nucleotides matching TRBD2. V dropped 6 bases and J dropped 2; count of bases not matched to a gene: 5. This CDR3 has 15 residues. CDR3 protein: CASSSSSGRAYEQYF. In nucleotides, the CDR3 is TGTGCCAGCAGCTCATCTAGCGGGAGGGCCTACGAGCAGTACTTC.